The 29 T cell receptor beta chains given below trace back to one sample, sequenced in a study of beta chain features in type 1 diabetes. Expressed TCRB transcripts were sequenced, since all the RNA that had been isolated was reverse transcribed. Clones were read by immunoSEQ multiplex PCR, and TCRdb kept only the in-frame ones, dropping some. Of about 370,000 clones in the sample, over 13% were seen once. The specimen sequenced was naive CD4+ T cells from blood. The source of these receptors is a young woman in good health.

The table lists this clone with a few counts. The chain joins TRBV7-9 to TRBJ2-3; maybe TRBD2 (5 bases). CDR3 size: 13 residues. Germline assignment: CDR1 SEHNR and CDR2 FQNEAQ (reference sequence). Trimming cost V 2 bases and J 4 bases, with 7 bases left between them. CDR3 bases: TGTGCCAGCAGCTTATCGAGGGCAGATACGCAGTATTTT. Amino acids: CASSLSRADTQYF.

The chain has TRBV30 and TRBJ1-1; 8 positions agree with TRBD1. Germline V lookup: CDR1 GTSNPN, CDR2 SVGIG (reference sequence). With V trimmed by 3 bases and J by 1 base, 7 bases remained unmatched. This CDR3 region has 15 residues. The CDR3, as DNA: TGTGCCTGGAGACCTCCCGACAGGGGGAACACTGAAGCTTTCTTT. Protein: CAWRPPDRGNTEAFF.

This clone has just a few counts. This chain uses TRBV5-1 with TRBJ1-1; no clear D. Germline V lookup: CDR1 SGHRS, CDR2 YFSETQ. Trimming pared 1 base from V and 1 base from J, leaving 5 bases between. The CDR3 length is 13 residues. The CDR3 reads CASSLNRNTEAFF. The CDR3 coding sequence is TGCGCCAGCAGCTTGAATAGGAACACTGAAGCTTTCTTT.

The chain employs TRBV18 and TRBJ2-7; tentative D call: TRBD1 (6 bases). CDR3 length: 15 residues. Trimming pared 2 bases from V and 6 bases from J, leaving 17 bases between. CDR1 is KGHSH, CDR2 LQKENI, per germline. Here the CDR3 reads CASSPRTASPAEQYF. The CDR3 DNA sequence: TGTGCCAGCTCACCAAGGACAGCTAGTCCTGCCGAGCAGTACTTC. Combining the CDR3 with reference TRBV18 and TRBJ2-7 gives the whole variable domain NAGVMQNPRHLVRRRGQEARLRCSPMKGHSHVYWYRQLPEEGLKFMVYLQKENIIDESGMPKERFSAEFPKEGPSILRIQQVVRGDSAAYFCASSPRTASPAEQYFGPGTRLTVT.

The rearrangement joins TRBV14 to TRBJ2-1, with TRBD2 matching over 10 bases. The CDR3 has 17 residues. The ends lost 3 bases at V and 8 bases at J; junction bases unmatched: 13. Germline V gene sequence: CDR1 SGHDN, CDR2 FVKESK. DNA of the CDR3: TGTGCCAGCAGCCAGGTAATCCTAGCGGGAGTTACCCATGAGCAGTTCTTC. It translates to CASSQVILAGVTHEQFF.

The chain employs TRBV11-2 and TRBJ1-1, with 7 nucleotides matching TRBD1. V dropped 1 base and J dropped 10; count of bases not matched to a gene: 6. CDR1 SGHAT and CDR2 FQNNGV come from the germline V gene. The CDR3 sequence is 13 residues long. The CDR3 DNA is TGTGCCAGCAGCTTAGGACAGGGAATAGTAGCTTTCTTT. Translation gives CASSLGQGIVAFF.

This clone turned up a few times. The chain carries TRBV19 and TRBJ2-1; 7 nucleotides align to TRBD2. With 4 bases clipped from V and 13 bases from J, the junction kept 10 bases outside the gene matches. Germline V CDR1 and CDR2: LNHDA, SQIVND (reference sequence). This CDR3 region has 13 residues. The CDR3 protein is CASSTTSVSSQFF. Here the CDR3 DNA reads TGTGCCAGTAGTACAACTAGCGTAAGCAGTCAGTTCTTC.

This clone was seen more than once but under ten times. The chain joins TRBV27 to TRBJ2-7; D is perhaps TRBD1 (5 bases). Trimming took off 8 bases at V and 2 bases at J, with 22 bases between the two ends. The length of the CDR3 is 16 residues. The germline CDR1 and CDR2 sequences are MNHEY and SMNVEV (reference sequence). The CDR3 coding sequence is TGTGCCAGCTGGCCCATTCGTGGCAGGGCCCCCTACGAGCAGTACTTC. This sequence encodes CASWPIRGRAPYEQYF.

This clone has a handful of counts. The genes are TRBV2 and TRBJ2-1; D is uncertain. Per the germline V gene, CDR1 is SNHLY and CDR2 is FYNNEI. The ends were cut back, 8 bases at V and 9 bases at J, with 8 bases in the middle. This CDR3 spans 10 amino acids. The CDR3 coding sequence is TGTGCCAGCCGGGTGGGTGAGCAGTTCTTC. It specifies CASRVGEQFF.

V is TRBV7-9 and J is TRBJ2-5; 7 bases agree with TRBD2. The V and J ends lost 2 bases and 4 bases, in that order; junction bases with no gene match: 4. CDR1 is SEHNR and CDR2 is FQNEAQ in the germline V gene (reference sequence). This CDR3 spans 14 amino acids. In DNA, the CDR3 is TGTGCCAGCAGCTTACCGCTAGCGGTAGAGACCCAGTACTTC. Its protein is CASSLPLAVETQYF. Using reference TRBV7-9 and TRBJ2-5 for the parts outside the CDR3, the full variable domain is DTGVSQNPRHKITKRGQNVTFRCDPISEHNRLYWYRQTLGQGPEFLTYFQNEAQLEKSRLLSDRFSAERPKGSFSTLEIQRTEQGDSAMYLCASSLPLAVETQYFGPGTRLLVL.

In this sample, this clone turned up a few times. The genes are TRBV27 and TRBJ2-5; the D is unclear. V was pared by 4 bases and J by 7 bases, with 13 bases between. There are 13 residues in the CDR3. Germline CDR1 and CDR2: MNHEY and SMNVEV (reference sequence). The CDR3 region has the DNA TGTGCCAGCAGTTCATCGATCCTAGGGACCCAGTACTTC. Encoded protein: CASSSSILGTQYF.

The chain joins TRBV18 to TRBJ1-5; D unclear. Germline lookup yields CDR1 KGHSH and CDR2 LQKENI. V lost 0 bases and J lost 7, with 4 bases in between. CDR3 size: 12 residues. CDR3 sequence: CASSPPPQPQHF. The CDR3 bases are TGTGCCAGCTCACCACCCCCACAGCCCCAGCATTTT.

This clone was recorded a few times. The V call is TRBV5-1, the J call TRBJ2-1; TRBD1 matches 7 bases. V gave up 0 bases and J gave up 0 bases; unmatched junction bases: 12. The germline CDR1 and CDR2 sequences are SGHRS and YFSETQ. The CDR3 contains 19 residues. The CDR3, as DNA: TGCGCCAGCAGCTTGGAGGACAGGCCTAAAACATCCTCCTACAATGAGCAGTTCTTC. Translation: CASSLEDRPKTSSYNEQFF. Supplemented by reference TRBV5-1 and TRBJ2-1, the full variable domain reads KAGVTQTPRYLIKTRGQQVTLSCSPISGHRSVSWYQQTPGQGLQFLFEYFSETQRNKGNFPGRFSGRQFSNSRSEMNVSTLELGDSALYLCASSLEDRPKTSSYNEQFFGPGTRLTVL.

V gene TRBV28 combines with J gene TRBJ1-2; 9 bases are shared with TRBD1. Germline CDR1 MDHEN, CDR2 SYDVKM. This CDR3 region has 13 residues. Losses at the gene ends were 10 bases for V and 4 bases for J; bases not matched to a gene: 7. CDR3 protein: CATPGQGIYGYTF. In DNA, the CDR3 is TGTGCCACCCCGGGACAGGGAATCTATGGCTACACCTTC.

This clone has a handful of counts. The CDR3: CAWSVTSVGRRNTEAFF. The CDR3 DNA reads as TGTGCCTGGAGCGTAACATCGGTGGGGCGTCGGAACACTGAAGCTTTCTTT. V is TRBV30 and J is TRBJ1-1, with D maybe TRBD1 (5 bases). In germline, CDR1 is GTSNPN, CDR2 SVGIG (reference sequence). The V gene lost 3 bases and the J gene lost 1 base, with 21 bases spanning the gap. The CDR3 length is 17 residues.

In this sample, this clone turned up a few times. This chain links TRBV30 with TRBJ2-7; 9 nucleotides match TRBD1. The CDR3 covers 14 residues. CDR1 GTSNPN and CDR2 SVGIG come from the germline V gene (reference sequence). Losses at the gene ends were 5 bases for V and 3 bases for J; bases not matched to a gene: 8. CDR3 bases: TGTGCCTGGCGAACTACAGGGGGCCACTACGAGCAGTACTTC. This gives the protein CAWRTTGGHYEQYF.

This clone was observed a few times. J is TRBJ2-5 and V is TRBV11-2; 9 bases line up with TRBD2. V lost 5 bases, J lost 3 bases, and 4 bases stayed unmatched. The germline CDR1 and CDR2 sequences are SGHAT and FQNNGV. The CDR3 sequence is 14 residues long. The DNA of the CDR3 is TGTGCCAGCAGCCCTTCTAGCGGGAAAGAGACCCAGTACTTC. Protein: CASSPSSGKETQYF. Using reference TRBV11-2 and TRBJ2-5 for the parts outside the CDR3, the full variable domain is EAGVAQSPRYKIIEKRQSVAFWCNPISGHATLYWYQQILGQGPKLLIQFQNNGVVDDSQLPKDRFSAERLKGVDSTLKIQPAKLEDSAVYLCASSPSSGKETQYFGPGTRLLVL.

The chain joins TRBV29-1 to TRBJ1-1; 8 positions agree with TRBD1. Germline lookup yields CDR1 SQVTM and CDR2 ANQGSEA. V shed 2 bases, J shed 3 bases, and the junction held 11 bases outside the gene matches. The CDR3 spans 16 residues. The CDR3 nucleotides read TGCAGCGTTGAAAGAGACAGGGGCCGCTGGGACACTGAAGCTTTCTTT. It translates to CSVERDRGRWDTEAFF.

V usage is TRBV30 and J usage is TRBJ2-3, with TRBD1 identical over 7 bases. The germline V gene encodes CDR1 GTSNPN and CDR2 SVGIG (reference sequence). The V and J ends lost 0 bases and 3 bases, in that order; junction bases with no gene match: 6. CDR3 length equals 15 residues. The CDR3 DNA follows: TGTGCCTGGAGTGTAGGGGGCGGCTATACAGATACGCAGTATTTT. This codes for CAWSVGGGYTDTQYF.

This chain uses TRBV4-1 with TRBJ1-2; 12 bases line up with TRBD1. Germline trimming cut 4 bases from V and 3 bases from J; bases unmatched to any gene: 9. Per the germline V gene, CDR1 is MGHRA and CDR2 is YSYEKL. The CDR3 is made up of 17 amino acids. In DNA, the CDR3 is TGCGCCAGCAGCCCCATAGGGACAGGGGGCCGGGACTATGGCTACACCTTC. This gives the protein CASSPIGTGGRDYGYTF.

This clone was counted between two and nine times. The genes are TRBV7-2 and TRBJ2-7; D remains ambiguous. The V end was cut by 5 bases, the J end by 0 bases, with 5 bases between. Germline assignment: CDR1 SGHTA and CDR2 FQGNSA. This CDR3 has 12 residues. The CDR3 is CASSPFSYEQYF. Here the CDR3 DNA reads TGTGCCAGCAGCCCCTTCTCCTACGAGCAGTACTTC.

The rearrangement links TRBV4-3 to TRBJ2-5, with D tentatively TRBD2 (6 bases). The V gene's germline CDR1 is LGHNA and CDR2 YSLEER. CDR3 length equals 14 residues. Trimming cost V 3 bases and J 3 bases, with 11 bases left between them. CDR3 sequence (DNA): TGCGCCAGCAGCCAGGGGCTAGCGAAAGAGACCCAGTACTTC. Translated, it gives CASSQGLAKETQYF.

About this clone itself: The germline gene is not matched at one end of the junction; a read error may be the cause. The genes are TRBV29-1 and TRBJ2-1, with D perhaps matching TRBD2 (7 bases). The CDR3 is 14 residues long. In germline, CDR1 is SQVTM, CDR2 ANQGSEA. The CDR3 region has the DNA TGCAGCGTCGAAGGCGGGGGCGCGATCGATGAGCAGTTCTTC. Protein product: CSVEGGGAIDEQFF.

DNA of the CDR3: TGTGCCTGGAGCTCAGGGGGGATTAGGTACTTC. Protein product: CAWSSGGIRYF. The V call is TRBV30, the J call TRBJ2-7; TRBD1 is a possible D gene (7 bases). CDR3 length: 11 residues. V was cut by 3 bases and J by 12 bases, with 15 bases left in between. Germline V lookup: CDR1 GTSNPN, CDR2 SVGIG (reference sequence). Looking up the rest from reference TRBV30 and TRBJ2-7 gives the full variable domain: SQTIHQWPATLVQPVGSPLSLECTVEGTSNPNLYWYRQAAGRGLQLLFYSVGIGQISSEVPQNLSASRPQDRQFILSSKKLLLSDSGFYLCAWSSGGIRYFGPGTRLTVT.

The chain combines TRBV25-1 with TRBJ2-6; D possibly corresponds to TRBD1 (5 bases). Germline V lookup: CDR1 MGHDK, CDR2 SYGVNS. V lost 6 bases to trimming and J lost 0 bases, with 9 bases between them. The CDR3 covers 15 residues. The chain's CDR3 is CASRGQNSGANVLTF. CDR3 coding DNA: TGTGCCAGCAGGGGGCAGAACTCTGGGGCCAACGTCCTGACTTTC.

This clone has just a few counts. This sequence joins TRBV19 and TRBJ2-1; possibly TRBD1 for D (6 bases). Germline V lookup: CDR1 LNHDA, CDR2 SQIVND (reference sequence). V shed 3 bases and J shed 6 bases, with 6 bases lying between them. This CDR3 comprises 12 residues. CDR3 amino acids: CASSIRGNEQFF. CDR3 nucleotides: TGTGCCAGTAGTATCAGGGGCAATGAGCAGTTCTTC.

This clone was counted only a few times. J is TRBJ1-2 and V is TRBV27; 8 positions agree with TRBD1. Germline V lookup: CDR1 MNHEY, CDR2 SMNVEV (reference sequence). This CDR3 contains 16 residues. Germline trimming cut 3 bases from V and 2 bases from J; bases unmatched to any gene: 8. The CDR3 here is CASSFRTGLTNYGYTF. CDR3 nucleotides: TGTGCCAGCAGTTTTCGGACAGGGCTTACCAACTATGGCTACACCTTC.

The chain has TRBV15 and TRBJ1-2, with TRBD1 identical over 7 bases. The germline V gene has CDR1 LNHNV and CDR2 YYDKDF (reference sequence). The CDR3 has 13 amino acids. V lost 6 bases and J lost 2; bases outside the gene matches: 3. The DNA for the CDR3 is TGTGCCACCAGTTACAGGGGAAACTATGGCTACACCTTC. It specifies CATSYRGNYGYTF.

This clone has more than one count but fewer than ten. V usage is TRBV7-9 and J usage is TRBJ2-7, with 8 bases aligning to TRBD2. Germline loops: CDR1 SEHNR, CDR2 FQNEAQ (reference sequence). V trimming: 3 bases; J trimming: 4 bases; junction bases outside the gene matches: 5. The CDR3 covers 14 residues. In DNA, the CDR3 is TGTGCCAGCAGCTTGAATAGCGGGACATACGAGCAGTACTTC. The encoded protein is CASSLNSGTYEQYF.